A selection of T cell receptor beta chains follows, all from one sample in a study of blood T cells in healthy people across ages. TCRdb re-called the 5' RACE reads with MiXCR, one entry per CDR3 protein. In the table there are under 2 million distinct CDR3 sequences, roughly 30% of which are singletons. Sequencing used blood. The receptor source for this set is a woman aged 25 to 45 in good health. The CDR3 runs from the conserved cysteine through the conserved F or W. The D gene is left open where the match is weak. Size values are once, few and many counts, or a class for expanded clones, and some rows have none.

TRBJ2-5 TRBV3-1 few TRBD2 CASSTGLGETQYF TGTGCCAGCAGTACAGGACTAGGGGAGACCCAGTACTTC
TRBJ1-2 TRBV18 . . CASSPTSGQFSSNYGYTF TGTGCCAGCTCACCTACCTCGGGGCAGTTCTCATCCAACTATGGCTACACCTTC
TRBJ2-1 TRBV21-1 . . CASSPTDKTGLYNEQFF TGTGCCAGCAGCCCAACGGACAAAACAGGACTATACAATGAGCAGTTCTTC
TRBJ2-6 TRBV30 few . CAWALGGSGANVLTF TGTGCCTGGGCGCTAGGGGGATCCGGGGCCAACGTCCTGACTTTC
TRBJ2-2 TRBV6-2/TRBV6-3 . . CASSPPDSVAGELFF TGTGCCAGCAGTCCCCCGGACAGTGTGGCCGGGGAGCTGTTTTTT
TRBJ2-1 TRBV5-1 few . CASSLGGWDNRYNEQFF TGCGCCAGCAGCTTGGGGGGCTGGGACAACCGCTACAATGAGCAGTTCTTC
TRBJ2-7 TRBV20-1 . TRBD2 CSARSIGTSVTYEQYF TGCAGTGCTCGCTCTATTGGGACTAGCGTTACCTACGAGCAGTACTTC
TRBJ2-7 TRBV27 few TRBD2 CAPPSSGRYEQYF TGTGCCCCTCCGTCTAGCGGGAGATACGAGCAGTACTTC
TRBJ1-1 TRBV29-1 few . CSAQDTEAFF TGCAGCGCCCAAGACACTGAAGCTTTCTTT
TRBJ2-1 TRBV2 few . CASSGEGGERNEQFF TGTGCCAGCAGTGGGGAGGGGGGCGAAAGGAATGAGCAGTTCTTC
TRBJ2-7 TRBV5-1 many TRBD2 CASIPGLAPGDEQYF TGCGCCAGCATTCCGGGACTAGCGCCCGGGGACGAGCAGTACTTC
TRBJ2-7 TRBV27 . . CASGLTGDPSSLEQYF TGTGCCAGCGGTCTGACGGGCGACCCATCAAGTCTGGAGCAGTACTTC
TRBJ1-2 TRBV15 . TRBD1 CATSRDDRGRDGGYTF TGTGCCACCAGCAGAGATGACAGGGGGCGGGATGGTGGCTACACCTTC
TRBJ2-7 TRBV20-1 few . CSANRVFSYEQYF TGCAGTGCTAACAGGGTTTTTTCCTACGAGCAGTACTTC
TRBJ2-5 TRBV12-3/TRBV12-4 . . CASSLPHPIGTSKETRYF TGTGCCAGCAGTTTACCCCATCCGATCGGGACATCCAAAGAGACCCGGTACTTC
TRBJ2-6 TRBV5-8 . . CASSLITSPSGANVLTF TGTGCCAGCAGCTTGATCACTAGCCCCTCTGGGGCCAACGTCCTGACTTTC
TRBJ2-3 TRBV24-1 . TRBD2 CATSDLTSGVTDTQYF TGTGCCACCAGTGATTTGACTAGCGGGGTCACAGATACGCAGTATTTT
TRBJ2-4 TRBV30 . . CAWSRYQGLGAKNIQYF TGTGCCTGGAGCCGATACCAGGGGCTGGGGGCCAAAAACATTCAGTACTTC
TRBJ2-3 TRBV10-3 many TRBD2 CAISPTSGPSTDTQYF TGTGCCATCAGTCCGACTAGCGGTCCTAGCACAGATACGCAGTATTTT
TRBJ2-7 TRBV6-1 few TRBD2 CASRHLAGGYEQYF TGTGCCAGCAGACACCTAGCGGGAGGGTACGAGCAGTACTTC
TRBJ1-2 TRBV28 . . CASSGAGQFSYGYTF TGTGCCAGCAGTGGGGCAGGCCAGTTCTCCTATGGCTACACCTTC
TRBJ1-2 TRBV4-2 few . CASSQELYGGWAGYTF TGTGCCAGCAGCCAAGAGCTTTACGGGGGGTGGGCTGGCTACACCTTC
TRBJ1-2 TRBV9 . . CASSVSRTYGYTF TGTGCCAGCAGCGTAAGCCGCACCTATGGCTACACCTTC
TRBJ2-5 TRBV20-1 few . CSASSPAGGRETQYF TGCAGTGCTAGTAGTCCAGCCGGGGGCAGGGAGACCCAGTACTTC
TRBJ2-7 TRBV20-1 . TRBD1 CSATDRSVSYEQYF TGCAGTGCTACGGACAGGTCCGTTTCCTACGAGCAGTACTTC
TRBJ1-6 TRBV10-3 few TRBD1 CAISEDRGINSPLHF TGTGCCATCAGTGAGGACAGGGGGATCAATTCACCCCTCCACTTT
TRBJ2-5 TRBV12-3/TRBV12-4 . . CASSVVRLWETQYF TGTGCCAGCAGTGTCGTGAGACTCTGGGAGACCCAGTACTTC
TRBJ2-7 TRBV5-5 few TRBD2 CASSSGLAGVPYEQYF TGTGCCAGCAGCTCGGGACTAGCGGGGGTGCCCTACGAGCAGTACTTC
TRBJ2-5 TRBV5-1 . TRBD2 CASSGSLAEQETQYF TGCGCCAGCAGCGGGAGTCTAGCGGAACAAGAGACCCAGTACTTC
TRBJ2-2 TRBV15 few TRBD1 CATSSPGTGSTGELFF TGTGCCACCAGCAGTCCCGGGACAGGGAGCACCGGGGAGCTGTTTTTT
TRBJ2-1 TRBV5-6 . . CASSPDPGRYEQFF TGTGCCAGCAGCCCGGACCCGGGGCGGTATGAGCAGTTCTTC
TRBJ2-5 TRBV10-2 . . CASNRGHQETQYF TGCGCCAGCAATCGGGGTCACCAAGAGACCCAGTACTTC
TRBJ2-1 TRBV20-1 . . CSATEGYNEQFF TGCAGTGCTACCGAGGGCTACAATGAGCAGTTCTTC
TRBJ2-3 TRBV5-1 few . CASSLAGAEQQDTQYF TGCGCCAGCAGCTTGGCCGGGGCGGAGCAACAAGATACGCAGTATTTT
TRBJ1-2 TRBV27 . . CASSRPGGRDGYTF TGTGCCAGCAGCCGGCCCGGGGGGCGGGATGGCTACACCTTC
TRBJ1-4 TRBV2 . . CASSVRGRVNEKLFF TGTGCCAGCAGTGTGAGGGGCAGGGTGAATGAAAAACTGTTTTTT
TRBJ2-7 TRBV30 few TRBD1 CAWRPKQGAPVGQYF TGTGCCTGGAGGCCCAAACAGGGGGCGCCGGTCGGGCAGTACTTC
TRBJ1-1 TRBV3-1 few . CASSPYAGGTEAFF TGTGCCAGCAGCCCTTACGCTGGGGGCACTGAAGCTTTCTTT
TRBJ2-7 TRBV5-1 many . CASSLEAAGAYYEQYF TGCGCCAGCAGCTTGGAAGCGGCAGGGGCCTACTACGAGCAGTACTTC
TRBJ2-7 TRBV15 . TRBD1 CATSEGQGAHEQYF TGTGCCACTAGCGAGGGACAGGGAGCCCACGAGCAGTACTTC